This T cell receptor (beta chain) comes out of a study of cytomegalovirus exposure and HLA in healthy donors. Primers for the PCR totalled 60 Vbeta and 13 Jbeta. Using immunoSEQ multiplex PCR, the repertoire was profiled, and TCRdb retains in-frame clones only, with some absent. The sample holds more than 130,000 clones, about four fifths seen once. Findings and limits, study-wide: The study carried out a later analysis of TCR beta sequences. It associated approximately 17,000 of them with specific HLA alleles at a false discovery rate of 0.05. The study listed under 200 cytomegalovirus-associated TCR beta chains. Owing to their indistinguishability, certain V segments, notably TRBV6-2 and TRBV6-3, were excluded. Serostatus for CMV was the only available immune exposure information.

This CDR3 contains 15 residues. CDR1 LNHNV and CDR2 YYDKDF come from the germline V gene (reference sequence). V gave up 3 bases and J gave up 4 bases; unmatched junction bases: 5. This clone was detected once. Its antigen is not known. The rearrangement uses TRBV15 and TRBJ1-5; TRBD1 matches 8 bases. Sequencing was done on a sample of PBMCs. This clonotype originated in a man aged 35-49 years in good health and CMV-seropositive. The CDR3 reads CATSRTGARNQPQHF. CDR3 nucleotides: TGTGCCACCAGCAGGACAGGGGCAAGGAATCAGCCCCAGCATTTT.